This T cell receptor beta chain was sequenced during a study of T cells in Graves' hyperthyroidism and ophthalmopathy. Broader study findings: Onset of ophthalmopathy came a median roughly 6.4 months after the model predicted it. Through a model of 13 V-J features, ophthalmopathy was separated from stable hyperthyroidism. Blood also carried most thyroid clonotypes expanded above 0.001.

V lost 6 bases and J 2 bases, leaving 10 bases between the germline ends. This CDR3 region has 13 residues. CDR1 and CDR2 (germline): MNHNS, SASEGT. A Clinical Activity Score of at least 3, a NOSPECS grade of at least 4 and a duration under 3 months were recorded in the ophthalmopathy patients. About this clonotype itself: Its antigen is still unknown.

Researchers amplified the TCR beta CDR3 regions from RNA transcripts. The study used the HTBI primer set for a first-round RT-PCR of the TCR CDR3. From the multiplex PCR reads, TCRdb called clonotypes with MiXCR, one entry per CDR3 protein. The data contain approximately 610,000 distinct CDR3 sequences, approximately 15% of them singletons. The sample comprised blood. This TCR was recovered from a woman in her forties with Graves' ophthalmopathy. This chain links TRBV6-1 with TRBJ1-1, with D unclear. CDR3 in DNA: TGTGCCAGCAGCCCTCGCATTAACACTGAAGCTTTCTTT. Protein: CASSPRINTEAFF.